This is a list of T cell receptor beta chains from one sample in a study of chemoradiotherapy in HPV16-positive cancers. The protocol was immunoSEQ multiplex PCR, while the TCRdb copy is restricted to in-frame clones and leaves out a portion. The data hold 1,900 or so clones, with 89% observed a single time. The specimen was tumor tissue, collected from a patient who underwent chemoradiotherapy. These receptors were collected from a human donor with HPV-associated anogenital cancer. Both conserved end residues are part of each CDR3. D genes are given only for firm matches. Expanded clones are given a class, and other clones once, few, many or no size at all.

D: -; V: TRBV2; J: TRBJ1-2; size: -; CDR3: CASSAQGYYGYTF; DNA: TGTGCCAGCAGTGCTCAGGGGTACTATGGCTACACCTTC
D: -; V: TRBV2; J: TRBJ2-3; size: -; CDR3: CASSGVSTDTQYF; DNA: TGTGCCAGCAGCGGGGTTAGCACAGATACGCAGTATTTT
D: -; V: TRBV12-5; J: TRBJ1-5; size: -; CDR3: CASGFQGNQPQHF; DNA: TGTGCTAGTGGTTTTCAGGGAAATCAGCCCCAGCATTTT
D: TRBD1; V: TRBV11-2; J: TRBJ2-7; size: -; CDR3: CASVSGTGGASAEQYF; DNA: TGTGCCAGCGTTTCGGGAACAGGGGGCGCTTCCGCCGAGCAGTACTTC
D: -; V: TRBV7-2; J: TRBJ2-4; size: -; CDR3: CASSLQGGLAKNIQYF; DNA: TGTGCCAGCAGCCTTCAGGGCGGGCTAGCCAAAAACATTCAGTACTTC
D: TRBD2; V: TRBV5-6; J: TRBJ2-3; size: -; CDR3: CASSWVGLRGSADTQYF; DNA: TGTGCCAGCAGCTGGGTTGGCCTACGCGGGAGCGCAGATACGCAGTATTTT
D: -; V: TRBV9; J: TRBJ2-5; size: -; CDR3: CASSVGGKETQYF; DNA: TGTGCCAGCAGCGTGGGCGGGAAAGAGACCCAGTACTTC
D: -; V: TRBV11-2; J: TRBJ1-6; size: -; CDR3: CASSLTGSSPLHF; DNA: TGTGCCAGCAGCTTGACGGGTAGTTCACCCCTCCACTTT
D: -; V: TRBV19; J: TRBJ2-5; size: -; CDR3: CASSMTRGGQTQYF; DNA: TGTGCCAGTAGTATGACCAGGGGTGGACAGACCCAGTACTTC
D: -; V: TRBV6-1; J: TRBJ1-3; size: once; CDR3: CASTRDRSSGNTIYF; DNA: TGTGCCAGTACCAGGGACCGAAGCTCTGGAAACACCATATATTTT
D: -; V: TRBV18; J: TRBJ1-2; size: -; CDR3: CASSPLDSLYGYTF; DNA: TGTGCCAGCTCACCTTTGGACAGCCTCTATGGCTACACCTTC
D: -; V: TRBV7-5; J: TRBJ2-1; size: -; CDR3: CASSLGGRADEQFF; DNA: TGTGCCAGCAGCCTGGGGGGCAGGGCGGATGAGCAGTTCTTC
D: TRBD1; V: TRBV7-8; J: TRBJ2-5; size: few; CDR3: CASSPDRAPQETQYF; DNA: TGTGCCAGCAGCCCTGACAGGGCCCCACAAGAGACCCAGTACTTC
D: TRBD2; V: TRBV9; J: TRBJ2-3; size: -; CDR3: CASSVGSRIAGVDTQYF; DNA: TGTGCCAGCAGCGTAGGTTCGCGGATAGCGGGGGTTGATACGCAGTATTTT
D: -; V: TRBV15; J: TRBJ1-1; size: -; CDR3: CATSRDSAGAFF; DNA: TGTGCCACCAGCAGAGATTCCGCAGGGGCTTTCTTT
D: TRBD1; V: TRBV6-1; J: TRBJ1-1; size: once; CDR3: CASSLDRVHREAFF; DNA: TGTGCCAGCAGCCTGGACAGGGTCCACCGTGAAGCTTTCTTT
D: -; V: TRBV9; J: TRBJ1-4; size: -; CDR3: CASSVATNEKLFF; DNA: TGTGCCAGCAGCGTAGCAACTAATGAAAAACTGTTTTTT
D: TRBD2; V: TRBV5-4; J: TRBJ2-5; size: -; CDR3: CASSASSGGAYETQYF; DNA: TGTGCCAGCAGCGCCTCTAGCGGGGGGGCCTATGAGACCCAGTACTTC
D: -; V: TRBV11-3; J: TRBJ2-1; size: -; CDR3: CASSSQGLVQNEQFF; DNA: TGTGCCAGCAGCTCGCAGGGGTTGGTTCAAAATGAGCAGTTCTTC
D: TRBD2; V: TRBV7-9; J: TRBJ2-5; size: once; CDR3: CASSSPAGGALETQYF; DNA: TGTGCCAGCAGCTCGCCGGCGGGGGGCGCATTAGAGACCCAGTACTTC
D: -; V: TRBV4-3; J: TRBJ1-1; size: -; CDR3: CASSQDLRGLAEAFF; DNA: TGCGCCAGCAGCCAAGATCTTCGGGGGCTGGCTGAAGCTTTCTTT
D: -; V: TRBV15; J: TRBJ2-2; size: -; CDR3: CATSRARGRPRSTGELFF; DNA: TGTGCCACCAGCAGAGCCAGGGGCCGACCGAGGAGCACCGGGGAGCTGTTTTTT
D: -; V: TRBV9; J: TRBJ2-2; size: -; CDR3: CASSVAVNSGELFF; DNA: TGTGCCAGCAGCGTAGCTGTCAACTCCGGGGAGCTGTTTTTT
D: -; V: TRBV10-1; J: TRBJ1-2; size: -; CDR3: CASSNRLRSRKTYGSRKTYGYTF; DNA: TGCGCCAGCAGTAACCGCCTAAGATCGCGAAAGACCTATGGATCGCGAAAGACCTATGGCTACACCTTC
D: -; V: TRBV5-1; J: TRBJ1-4; size: -; CDR3: CASRTSTNEKLFF; DNA: TGCGCCAGCAGGACCTCAACTAATGAAAAACTGTTTTTT
D: -; V: TRBV9; J: TRBJ1-2; size: -; CDR3: CASSDTGNYGYTF; DNA: TGTGCCAGCAGCGATACAGGAAACTATGGCTACACCTTC
D: TRBD1; V: TRBV9; J: TRBJ1-3; size: -; CDR3: CASSVGALRGPGNTIYF; DNA: TGTGCCAGCAGCGTAGGGGCTTTAAGGGGGCCTGGAAACACCATATATTTT
D: -; V: TRBV5-4; J: TRBJ2-3; size: -; CDR3: CASSRDPRGTQYF; DNA: TGTGCCAGCAGTCGGGACCCCCGGGGTACGCAGTATTTT
D: -; V: TRBV9; J: TRBJ1-2; size: -; CDR3: CASSALDLDGYTF; DNA: TGTGCCAGCAGCGCCTTAGATCTGGATGGCTACACCTTC
D: -; V: TRBV7-6; J: TRBJ1-3; size: -; CDR3: CASSGRQGNTIYF; DNA: TGTGCCTCCTCGGGCAGACAAGGAAACACCATATATTTT
D: -; V: TRBV27; J: TRBJ1-5; size: -; CDR3: CASKGRGGPQHF; DNA: TGTGCCAGCAAGGGTCGGGGGGGGCCCCAGCATTTT
D: TRBD1; V: TRBV28; J: TRBJ2-5; size: -; CDR3: CASSFGQGLPKTYF; DNA: TGTGCCAGCAGTTTCGGACAGGGCTTGCCCAAGACGTACTTC
D: -; V: TRBV9; J: TRBJ2-5; size: -; CDR3: CASSVGMEQETQYF; DNA: TGTGCCAGCAGCGTAGGTATGGAACAGGAGACCCAGTACTTC
D: -; V: TRBV5-6; J: TRBJ2-2; size: -; CDR3: CASSDLLLGHTGELFF; DNA: TGTGCCAGCAGCGACCTCCTTTTAGGACACACCGGGGAGCTGTTTTTT
D: -; V: TRBV6-5; J: TRBJ1-2; size: -; CDR3: CASSATRENYGYTF; DNA: TGTGCCAGCAGTGCCACGCGGGAAAACTATGGCTACACCTTC
D: -; V: TRBV19; J: TRBJ1-1; size: -; CDR3: CASIGSLRGLTEAFF; DNA: TGTGCCAGTATCGGATCGCTCAGGGGTTTGACTGAAGCTTTCTTT
D: TRBD1; V: TRBV28; J: TRBJ1-2; size: -; CDR3: CASSDTGTAHYGYTF; DNA: TGTGCCAGCAGCGACACCGGGACAGCCCACTATGGCTACACCTTC
D: -; V: TRBV2; J: TRBJ2-3; size: -; CDR3: CASRRVYSTDTQYF; DNA: TGTGCCAGCCGGCGGGTGTATAGCACAGATACGCAGTATTTT
D: -; V: TRBV6-4; J: TRBJ2-6; size: -; CDR3: CASSKSEGEDDSGANVLTF; DNA: TGTGCCAGCAGTAAATCTGAGGGGGAAGACGACTCTGGGGCCAACGTCCTGACTTTC
D: TRBD1; V: TRBV18; J: TRBJ1-1; size: -; CDR3: CASSQTRGQAFF; DNA: TGTGCCAGCTCTCAAACCAGGGGGCAAGCTTTCTTT
D: -; V: TRBV6-5; J: TRBJ2-1; size: -; CDR3: CASSYLARGYNEQFF; DNA: TGTGCCAGCAGTTATTTGGCAAGAGGGTACAATGAGCAGTTCTTC
D: -; V: TRBV2; J: TRBJ1-2; size: -; CDR3: CASSEAGGTGALYSFDYGYTF; DNA: TGTGCCAGCAGTGAAGCGGGAGGAACGGGGGCACTCTATTCCTTTGACTATGGCTACACCTTC
D: -; V: TRBV28; J: TRBJ1-6; size: -; CDR3: CASSLRTDSYNSPLHF; DNA: TGTGCCAGCAGTTTAAGGACTGATTCCTATAATTCACCCCTCCACTTT
D: -; V: TRBV23-1; J: TRBJ2-6; size: -; CDR3: CASSLGGTQQSRANVLTF; DNA: TGCGCCAGCAGTCTAGGTGGTACGCAACAAAGTCGGGCCAACGTCCTGACTTTC
D: TRBD2; V: TRBV6-4; J: TRBJ2-6; size: -; CDR3: CASSDSSGGASGANVLTF; DNA: TGTGCCAGCAGTGACTCTAGCGGGGGGGCCTCTGGGGCCAACGTCCTGACTTTC
D: -; V: TRBV12-5; J: TRBJ1-3; size: -; CDR3: CASGTGQPGNTIYF; DNA: TGTGCTAGTGGTACCGGACAGCCTGGAAACACCATATATTTT
D: -; V: TRBV9; J: TRBJ2-1; size: few; CDR3: CASSVLAETYNEQFF; DNA: TGTGCCAGCAGCGTGTTAGCGGAAACCTACAATGAGCAGTTCTTC
D: TRBD1; V: TRBV7-9; J: TRBJ1-1; size: -; CDR3: CASSLAQGAMGAFF; DNA: TGTGCCAGCAGCTTAGCGCAGGGGGCCATGGGGGCTTTCTTT
D: TRBD1; V: TRBV29-1; J: TRBJ2-1; size: -; CDR3: CSVEQGVAYNEQFF; DNA: TGCAGCGTGGAACAGGGGGTGGCATACAATGAGCAGTTCTTC
D: -; V: TRBV18; J: TRBJ2-5; size: -; CDR3: CASSPREGQGETQYF; DNA: TGTGCCAGCTCACCACGAGAAGGGCAGGGAGAGACCCAGTACTTC
D: -; V: TRBV2; J: TRBJ1-2; size: -; CDR3: CASCDLGDGYTF; DNA: TGTGCCAGCTGTGACTTGGGGGACGGCTACACCTTC
D: -; V: TRBV5-8; J: TRBJ1-1; size: -; CDR3: CASSLFRETYEAFF; DNA: TGTGCCAGCAGTTTATTTCGCGAGACGTATGAAGCTTTCTTT
D: TRBD1; V: TRBV18; J: TRBJ2-2; size: -; CDR3: CASRGQGASTGELFF; DNA: TGTGCCAGCCGCGGACAGGGGGCGAGCACCGGGGAGCTGTTTTTT
D: TRBD1; V: TRBV7-3; J: TRBJ1-1; size: -; CDR3: CASSKTGGAIEAFF; DNA: TGTGCCAGCAGTAAGACAGGGGGCGCCATTGAAGCTTTCTTT
D: TRBD1; V: TRBV15; J: TRBJ2-3; size: -; CDR3: CATQHSTGREDTQYF; DNA: TGTGCCACCCAGCACTCGACAGGGCGCGAAGATACGCAGTATTTT
D: -; V: TRBV27; J: TRBJ1-5; size: -; CDR3: CASSLGLRANQPQHF; DNA: TGTGCCAGCAGTTTAGGTCTCCGGGCTAATCAGCCCCAGCATTTT
D: -; V: TRBV29-1; J: TRBJ1-1; size: -; CDR3: CSVSREQREAFF; DNA: TGCAGCGTTAGCCGGGAACAGCGTGAAGCTTTCTTT
D: TRBD1; V: TRBV14; J: TRBJ2-1; size: few; CDR3: CASSQYGQALNEQFF; DNA: TGTGCCAGCAGCCAATATGGACAGGCGCTCAATGAGCAGTTCTTC
D: TRBD2; V: TRBV11-3; J: TRBJ2-1; size: -; CDR3: CASSLVGGRTSSYNEQFF; DNA: TGTGCCAGCAGCTTAGTGGGCGGGAGGACCTCATCCTACAATGAGCAGTTCTTC
D: TRBD2; V: TRBV5-4; J: TRBJ2-1; size: -; CDR3: CASSAQTSGNEQFF; DNA: TGTGCCAGCAGCGCGCAGACTAGCGGCAATGAGCAGTTCTTC